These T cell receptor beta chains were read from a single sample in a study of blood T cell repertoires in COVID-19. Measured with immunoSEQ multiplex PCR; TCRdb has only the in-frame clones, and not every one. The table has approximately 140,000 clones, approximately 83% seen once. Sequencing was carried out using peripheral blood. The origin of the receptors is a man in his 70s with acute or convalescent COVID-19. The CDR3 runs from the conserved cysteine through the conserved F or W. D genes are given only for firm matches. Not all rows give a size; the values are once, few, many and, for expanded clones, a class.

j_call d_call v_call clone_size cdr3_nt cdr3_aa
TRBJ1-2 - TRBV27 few TGTGCCAGCAGTCTCCCGGGCGGGGGCTACACCTTC CASSLPGGGYTF
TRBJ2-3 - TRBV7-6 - TGTGCCAGCAGCTCGGGGGGCGGGGCCTTTCCCGCAGATACGCAGTATTTT CASSSGGGAFPADTQYF
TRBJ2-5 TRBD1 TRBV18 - TGTGCCAGCTCACCTGACAGGGCCCAAGAGACCCAGTACTTC CASSPDRAQETQYF
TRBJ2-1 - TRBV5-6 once TGTGCCAGCAGCACCGGACGGGGTGAGCAGTTCTTC CASSTGRGEQFF
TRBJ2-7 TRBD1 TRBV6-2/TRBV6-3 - TGTGCCAGCAGTTACGGGGGACAGAACTACGAGCAGTACTTC CASSYGGQNYEQYF
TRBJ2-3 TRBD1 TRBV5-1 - TGCGCCAGCAGCTTGGGGACAGGGAGGCCAGATACGCAGTATTTT CASSLGTGRPDTQYF
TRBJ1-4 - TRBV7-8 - TGTGCCAGCAGCCGACTCTTTAATGAAAAACTGTTTTTT CASSRLFNEKLFF
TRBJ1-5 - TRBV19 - TGTGCCAGTAGTCCCCCAGTGTGGGGCGGAGAACAGCCCCAGCATTTT CASSPPVWGGEQPQHF
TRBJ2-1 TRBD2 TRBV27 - TGTGCCAGCAGTTTAGGGCTGGGACTAGCGGGAGCTTACAATGAGCAGTTCTTC CASSLGLGLAGAYNEQFF
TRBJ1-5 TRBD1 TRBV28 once TGTGCCAGCAGTACGCAGGGGGCGGGTCAGCCCCAGCATTTT CASSTQGAGQPQHF
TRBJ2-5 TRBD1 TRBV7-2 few TGTGCCAGCACCCCGGACAGGGGCAGAGAGACCCAGTACTTC CASTPDRGRETQYF
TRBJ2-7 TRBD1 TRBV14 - TGTGCCAGCAGCCAAGATTCGGGGACGACAGGGTACTCCTACGAGCAGTACTTC CASSQDSGTTGYSYEQYF
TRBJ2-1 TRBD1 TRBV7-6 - TGTGCCAGCAGCTTAGGCTTCGGACAGGGGGCAGACAATGAGCAGTTCTTC CASSLGFGQGADNEQFF
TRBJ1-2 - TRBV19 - TGTGCCAGTAGTGTCAAAGCGGTTGGCTATGGCTACACCTTC CASSVKAVGYGYTF
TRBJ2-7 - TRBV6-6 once TGTGCCAGCAGCGAGACTTCCTACGAGCAGTACTTC CASSETSYEQYF
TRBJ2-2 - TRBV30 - TGTGCCTGGATTCGGGGTTCCATGGACACCGGGGAGCTGTTTTTT CAWIRGSMDTGELFF
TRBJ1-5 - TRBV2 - TGTGCCAGCAGTGGTGGTGGGGGGATCGGGCTGCCCCAGCATTTT CASSGGGGIGLPQHF
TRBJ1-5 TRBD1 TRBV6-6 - TGTGCCAGCAGTGCCCCGGGACAGTCTCAGCCCCAGCATTTT CASSAPGQSQPQHF
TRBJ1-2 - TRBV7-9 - TGTGCCAGCAGCTTAGGGGCCAATAACTATGGCTACACCTTC CASSLGANNYGYTF
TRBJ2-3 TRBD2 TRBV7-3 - TGTGCCAGCAGCTCCTCACTAGCGGGGGGCACAGATACGCAGTATTTT CASSSSLAGGTDTQYF
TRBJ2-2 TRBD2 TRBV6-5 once TGTGCCAGCAGTTGGACTAGCGGGTACACCGGGGAGCTGTTTTTT CASSWTSGYTGELFF
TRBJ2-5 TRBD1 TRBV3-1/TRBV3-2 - TGTGCCAGCATCCCGCAAAGCGGGACAGGGGGCGGGATGAGGCAAGAGACCCAGTACTTC CASIPQSGTGGGMRQETQYF
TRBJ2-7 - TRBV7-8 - TGTGCCAGCAGCTCGCCTGACAGGTACGAGCAGTACTTC CASSSPDRYEQYF
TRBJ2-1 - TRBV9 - TGTGCCAGCAGCGTCGACGGGAGCCCCTCCTACAATGAGCAGTTCTTC CASSVDGSPSYNEQFF
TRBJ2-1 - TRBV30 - TGTGCCTGGAGTAGGGGCGGGGTTTACAATGAGCAGTTCTTC CAWSRGGVYNEQFF
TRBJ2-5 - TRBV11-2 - TGTGCCAGCAGCCCGGGGTGGGGAGGACCGTATGAGACCCAGTACTTC CASSPGWGGPYETQYF
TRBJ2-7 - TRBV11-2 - TGTGCCAGCAGCGCGGCAGGGTTCGAGCAGTACTTC CASSAAGFEQYF
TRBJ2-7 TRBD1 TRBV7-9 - TGTGCCAGCAGCCCCGGACAGGTCACCTACGAGCAGTACTTC CASSPGQVTYEQYF
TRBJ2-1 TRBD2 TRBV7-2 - TGTGCCAGCAGCTTAGGAGGACTAGCCTATGAGCAGTTCTTC CASSLGGLAYEQFF
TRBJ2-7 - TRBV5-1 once TGCGCCAGCAGCCGCGGGGGCAACTCCTACGAGCAGTACTTC CASSRGGNSYEQYF
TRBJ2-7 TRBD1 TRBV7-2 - TGTGCCAGCAGCGCCTCCGGGACAGGGCCCTACGAGCAGTACTTC CASSASGTGPYEQYF